This paragraph reports one T cell receptor beta chain. The antigen remains unidentified. The data were obtained in a study of T-cell memory formation after mild COVID-19. Whole-study context: Clusters were largely donor specific.

V shed 5 bases, J shed 6 bases, and the junction held 12 bases outside the gene matches. CDR1 is MGHRA and CDR2 is YSYEKL in the germline V gene. The CDR3 length is 15 residues. General observations from the study: The study detected some responding clones in pre-infection memory, suggesting cross-reactive memory joined.

One entry per CDR3 protein, called by TCRdb with MiXCR from the 5' RACE reads. In the table there are around 320,000 distinct CDR3 sequences, 25% to 30% of which are singletons. The chain carries TRBV4-1 and TRBJ2-7, with 8 bases that match TRBD1. The sequence derives from an adult woman who had mild COVID-19 (a few samples of this study predate the infection). Cell type and time point are not known. The sequencing input was PBMCs or a T cell subset sorted from them (not recorded which). CDR3 protein: CASSDRQGFVGEQYF. The CDR3 DNA is TGCGCCAGCAGCGACCGACAGGGGTTCGTGGGCGAGCAGTACTTC.